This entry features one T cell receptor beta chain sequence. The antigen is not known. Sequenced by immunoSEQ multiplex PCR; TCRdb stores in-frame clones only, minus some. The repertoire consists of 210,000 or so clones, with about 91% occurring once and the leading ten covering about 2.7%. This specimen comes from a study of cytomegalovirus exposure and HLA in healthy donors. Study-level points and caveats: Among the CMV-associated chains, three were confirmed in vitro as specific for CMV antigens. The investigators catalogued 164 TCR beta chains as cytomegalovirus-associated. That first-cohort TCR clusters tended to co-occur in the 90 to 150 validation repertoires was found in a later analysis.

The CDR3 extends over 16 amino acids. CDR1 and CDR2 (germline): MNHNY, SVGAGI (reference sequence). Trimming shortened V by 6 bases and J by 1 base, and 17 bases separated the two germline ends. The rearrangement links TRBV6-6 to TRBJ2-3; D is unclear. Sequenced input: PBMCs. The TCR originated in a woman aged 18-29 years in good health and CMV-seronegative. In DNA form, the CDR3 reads TGTGCCAGCAGCCCCCTGGTGATGACTGGCACAGATACGCAGTATTTT. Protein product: CASSPLVMTGTDTQYF.